This T cell receptor (beta chain) was sequenced in a study of metastatic and nonmetastatic thyroid tumors. Looking at the study overall: Comparison of repertoires was carried out across blood and tumor or nodule tissue from malignant and benign thyroid patients.

This clone was found a few times. In the study's own analysis: Between-group CDR3 differences, defined by clinicopathological status, yielded a distant-metastasis classifier for papillary thyroid cancer. TCRdb reprocessed the PCR reads using MiXCR. None of the V and J calls come from the authors' own analysis; TCRdb made them. The table lists approximately 17,000 clones, around a quarter of them singletons. Every patient underwent thyroid surgery untreated. J lost 1 base, V lost 6 bases, and 9 bases had no gene match. Germline CDR1 MNHNS, CDR2 SASEGT. The CDR3 is made up of 15 amino acids. The specimen sequenced was adjacent normal tissue. V is TRBV6-1 and J is TRBJ2-7; 7 positions match TRBD1. This receptor was obtained from a female donor with papillary thyroid cancer or a benign thyroid nodule (not recorded which). Some clones in this sample may be carry-over from other donors' samples. The CDR3: CASSQGTESSYEQYF. The CDR3 DNA reads as TGTGCCAGCAGCCAAGGGACAGAGTCGTCCTACGAGCAGTACTTC.